The 15 T cell receptor beta chains given below trace back to one sample, sequenced in a study of T cell repertoires and Cas9 in healthy adults. Here immunoSEQ multiplex PCR was the method, and the copy in TCRdb shows in-frame clones only, minus some. The data hold 20,000 to 25,000 clones, with about nine tenths observed a single time. Sequenced: CD4+ effector T cells (CD127+, CD25-, CD137-, CD154-) from PBMCs; culture status not recorded. These receptors came from a human donor in good health.

This sequence joins TRBV19 and TRBJ1-1; unclear D gene. Trimming pared 6 bases from V and 0 bases from J, leaving 14 bases between. The CDR3 contains 15 residues. Germline-derived CDR1 and CDR2 are LNHDA and SQIVND (reference sequence). CDR3 protein: CASRTVGPLNTEAFF. The CDR3 DNA sequence: TGTGCCAGTAGAACAGTCGGCCCTCTGAACACTGAAGCTTTCTTT.

V and J are TRBV6-5 and TRBJ1-5; D not certain. The CDR3 has 13 residues. CDR1 is MNHEY, CDR2 SVGAGI, per germline. Trimming removed 2 bases from V and 9 bases from J, with 11 bases in between. The DNA of the CDR3 is TGTGCCAGCAGTTACGATAGGGAGCGGCCCCAGCATTTT. Translated, it gives CASSYDRERPQHF.

This clone was seen only once. The chain uses TRBV11-2 and TRBJ2-7; 7 nucleotides align to TRBD1. Germline V gives CDR1 SGHAT, CDR2 FQNNGV. CDR3 length equals 16 residues. With 5 bases clipped from V and 1 base from J, the junction kept 11 bases outside the gene matches. The chain's CDR3 is CASSPTTGPRSYEQYF. The CDR3 DNA is TGTGCCAGCAGCCCCACGACAGGGCCCCGTTCCTACGAGCAGTACTTC.

The chain recombines TRBV5-4 with TRBJ2-7; no clear D. With 0 bases removed from V and 2 bases from J, the gap between germline ends came to 9 bases. Germline assignment: CDR1 SGHNT and CDR2 YYREEE (reference sequence). The length of the CDR3 is 14 residues. CDR3 in DNA: TGTGCCAGCAGCTTGGCGTCCAGCACCTACGAGCAGTACTTC. It yields the protein CASSLASSTYEQYF.

The chain couples TRBV18 to TRBJ1-1, with TRBD1 matching over 9 bases. Unmatched junction bases numbered 5, after V lost 1 base and J lost 5 bases. CDR3 length equals 15 residues. Germline CDR1 reads KGHSH; CDR2 reads LQKENI. The CDR3 bases are TGTGCCAGCTCACCACGACAGGGGGGTACAACTGAAGCTTTCTTT. Encoded protein: CASSPRQGGTTEAFF.

CDR3 in DNA: TGCGCCAGCAGCTTGGCTTTGGAAAACATTCAGTACTTC. Translated: CASSLALENIQYF. The chain has TRBV5-1 and TRBJ2-4, with D unclear. Germline assignment: CDR1 SGHRS and CDR2 YFSETQ. This CDR3 spans 13 amino acids. The germline V and J ends were trimmed by 0 bases and 5 bases, with 6 bases remaining between them.

The chain combines TRBV7-9 with TRBJ1-3; no clear D. This CDR3 contains 16 residues. The V gene lost 0 bases and the J gene lost 0 bases, with 9 bases spanning the gap. CDR1 and CDR2 (germline): SEHNR, FQNEAQ (reference sequence). CDR3 bases: TGTGCCAGCAGCTTAGCGAGGGCCAGCTCTGGAAACACCATATATTTT. Its protein is CASSLARASSGNTIYF.

On this clone itself: The same CDR3 is also encoded by other DNA sequences in this sample. This chain connects TRBV18 to TRBJ1-2; D remains unclear. The V gene's germline CDR1 is KGHSH and CDR2 LQKENI. The CDR3 spans 14 residues. Trimming pared 3 bases from V and 7 bases from J, leaving 15 bases between. The DNA of the CDR3 is TGTGCCAGCTCACCGCCGTCCCCCGGTCTTGGCTACACCTTC. It is translated as CASSPPSPGLGYTF.

This sequence joins TRBV29-1 and TRBJ1-4; D is possibly TRBD1 (6 bases). Germline V gene data show CDR1 as SQVTM and CDR2 as ANQGSEA. V dropped 6 bases and J dropped 10 bases, with 15 bases sitting between them. The CDR3 runs to 12 residues. The CDR3 nucleotides read TGCAGCGTGGAAACTATACAGGGAAAACTGTTTTTT. It is translated as CSVETIQGKLFF. The full variable domain, with the rest looked up from reference TRBV29-1 and TRBJ1-4, is SAVISQKPSRDICQRGTSLTIQCQVDSQVTMMFWYRQQPGQSLTLIATANQGSEATYESGFVIDKFPISRPNLTFSTLTVSNMSPEDSSIYLCSVETIQGKLFFGSGTQLSVL.

The chain combines TRBV7-9 with TRBJ1-1; 8 positions agree with TRBD1. CDR1 is SEHNR, CDR2 FQNEAQ, per germline (reference sequence). V trimming: 5 bases; J trimming: 3 bases; junction bases outside the gene matches: 14. The CDR3 length is 17 residues. The DNA for the CDR3 is TGTGCCAGCAGCGGTACGGGCAGGGGGCGCAGGGACACTGAAGCTTTCTTT. Residues: CASSGTGRGRRDTEAFF.

Points on this clone: The same CDR3 is also encoded by other DNA sequences in this sample. The chain uses TRBV27 and TRBJ2-2; D is ambiguous. V was cut by 6 bases and J by 4 bases, with 21 bases left in between. The CDR3 is 17 amino acids. Germline values: CDR1 MNHEY, CDR2 SMNVEV (reference sequence). As DNA, the CDR3 is TGTGCCAGCAGCTGCGAGACCGGGTCTGGTGGCACCGGGGAGCTGTTTTTT. Protein product: CASSCETGSGGTGELFF.

The genes are TRBV19 and TRBJ2-2; TRBD1 matches 7 bases. Germline trimming cut 10 bases from V and 1 base from J; bases unmatched to any gene: 3. CDR3 length: 13 residues. Looked up from germline, CDR1 is LNHDA and CDR2 is SQIVND (reference sequence). The CDR3 DNA sequence: TGTGCCATCCGGACAGGGAACACCGGGGAGCTGTTTTTT. This gives the protein CAIRTGNTGELFF.

The chain links TRBV6-1 to TRBJ2-5; D ambiguous. Germline V CDR1 and CDR2: MNHNS, SASEGT. CDR3 length: 16 amino acids. V was cut by 2 bases and J by 0 bases, with 13 bases left in between. The CDR3 sequence: CASSELPNLYQETQYF. The CDR3 nucleotides read TGTGCCAGCAGTGAATTGCCCAACTTGTACCAAGAGACCCAGTACTTC.

This clone occurred a few times. The chain is built from TRBV6-6 and TRBJ1-1; D gene uncertain. CDR3 size: 16 residues. Germline loops: CDR1 MNHNY, CDR2 SVGAGI (reference sequence). Trimming took off 3 bases at V and 1 base at J, with 15 bases between the two ends. CDR3 in amino acids: CASSYPGWSRNTEAFF. The CDR3 bases are TGTGCCAGCAGTTATCCGGGGTGGTCGAGGAACACTGAAGCTTTCTTT.

The rearrangement joins TRBV13 to TRBJ2-7, with D possibly matching TRBD2 (6 bases). Germline lookup yields CDR1 PRHDT and CDR2 FYEKMQ (reference sequence). The CDR3 consists of 16 residues. The V end was cut by 6 bases, the J end by 1 base, with 19 bases between. The CDR3 loop is CASRPRGTSISYEQYF. The DNA for the CDR3 is TGTGCCAGCAGACCCCGTGGGACTTCCATTTCCTACGAGCAGTACTTC.